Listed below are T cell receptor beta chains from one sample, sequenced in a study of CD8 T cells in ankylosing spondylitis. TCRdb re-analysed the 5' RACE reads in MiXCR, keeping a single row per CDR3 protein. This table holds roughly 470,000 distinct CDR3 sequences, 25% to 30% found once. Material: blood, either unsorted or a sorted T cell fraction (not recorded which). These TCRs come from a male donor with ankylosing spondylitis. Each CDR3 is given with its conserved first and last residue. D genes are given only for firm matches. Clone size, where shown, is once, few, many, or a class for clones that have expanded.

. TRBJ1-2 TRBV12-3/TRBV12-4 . CASTSGPFYGYTF TGTGCCAGCACCTCGGGGCCCTTCTATGGCTACACCTTC
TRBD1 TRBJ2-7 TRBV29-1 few CSVSGQGANEQYF TGCAGCGTTTCGGGACAGGGGGCTAACGAGCAGTACTTC
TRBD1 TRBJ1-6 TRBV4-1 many CASSQLGQGYNSPLHF TGCGCCAGCAGCCAGCTGGGACAGGGATATAATTCACCCCTCCACTTT
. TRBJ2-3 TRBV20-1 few CSAREAGLDTQYF TGCAGTGCTAGAGAGGCAGGTCTAGATACGCAGTATTTT
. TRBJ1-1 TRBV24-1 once CATSDSQSHTEAFF TGTGCCACCAGTGATTCCCAGTCCCACACTGAAGCTTTCTTT
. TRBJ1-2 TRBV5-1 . CASSPDSPNYGYTF TGCGCCAGCAGCCCGGACAGCCCTAACTATGGCTACACCTTC
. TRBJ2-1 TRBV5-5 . CASSLAPPLAYNEQFF TGTGCCAGCAGCTTGGCTCCACCGCTGGCCTACAATGAGCAGTTCTTC
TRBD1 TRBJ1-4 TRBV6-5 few CASSLQGAGNEKLFF TGTGCCAGCAGTTTACAGGGGGCTGGCAATGAAAAACTGTTTTTT
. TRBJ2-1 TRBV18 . CASSLSEEQFF TGTGCCAGCTCACTTAGCGAGGAGCAGTTCTTC
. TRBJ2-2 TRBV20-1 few CSAKKRTNTGELFF TGCAGTGCTAAAAAGCGGACGAACACCGGGGAGCTGTTTTTT